The source of this TCR beta chain is a study of cytomegalovirus exposure and HLA in healthy donors. In the PCR, 60 Vbeta and 13 Jbeta primers were used. Some clones are missing from TCRdb's copy, which holds only in-frame ones; the method was immunoSEQ multiplex PCR. The table records hundreds of thousands of clones, about 72% of them present only once. Turning to this clone: The antigen is undetermined.

Study-level points and caveats: The study put 150 to 200 TCR beta chains on its list as cytomegalovirus-associated.

The CDR3 has 15 amino acids. V was pared by 4 bases and J by 1 base, with 0 bases of the junction left unmatched. Germline V lookup: CDR1 MDHEN, CDR2 SYDVKM. The material sequenced was PBMCs. The chain is built from TRBV28 and TRBJ2-1; 11 bases fit TRBD2. The clonotype was recovered from a male donor in good health and CMV-seronegative. The CDR3 sequence is CASSWTSGSYNEQFF. The CDR3 DNA sequence: TGTGCCAGCAGTTGGACTAGCGGGTCCTACAATGAGCAGTTCTTC.